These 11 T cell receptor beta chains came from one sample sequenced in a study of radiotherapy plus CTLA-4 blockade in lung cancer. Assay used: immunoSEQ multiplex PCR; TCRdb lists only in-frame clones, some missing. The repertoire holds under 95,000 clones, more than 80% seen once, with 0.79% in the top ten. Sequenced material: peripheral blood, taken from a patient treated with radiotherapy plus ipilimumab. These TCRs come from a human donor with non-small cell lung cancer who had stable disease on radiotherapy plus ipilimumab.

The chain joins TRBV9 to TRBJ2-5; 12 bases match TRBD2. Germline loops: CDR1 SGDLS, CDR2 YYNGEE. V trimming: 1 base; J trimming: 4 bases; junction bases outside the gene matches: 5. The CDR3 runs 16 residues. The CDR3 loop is CASSVSSGGASETQYF. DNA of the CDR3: TGTGCCAGCAGCGTATCTAGCGGGGGGGCCTCAGAGACCCAGTACTTC.

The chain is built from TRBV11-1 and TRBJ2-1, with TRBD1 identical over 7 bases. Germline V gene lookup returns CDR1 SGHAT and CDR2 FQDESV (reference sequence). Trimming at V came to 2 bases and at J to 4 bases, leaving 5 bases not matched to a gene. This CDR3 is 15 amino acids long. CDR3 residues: CASSLSGTVYNEQFF. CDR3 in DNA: TGTGCCAGCAGCTTATCCGGGACAGTGTACAATGAGCAGTTCTTC.

CDR3 bases: TGTGCCAGCAGCTTATCTCGAGCAGGGGGGGCTGAAGCTTTCTTT. Translated, it gives CASSLSRAGGAEAFF. The chain is built from TRBV7-9 and TRBJ1-1, with 7 bases identical to TRBD1. V lost 2 bases and J lost 6; bases outside the gene matches: 9. Germline values: CDR1 SEHNR, CDR2 FQNEAQ (reference sequence). The CDR3 covers 15 residues.

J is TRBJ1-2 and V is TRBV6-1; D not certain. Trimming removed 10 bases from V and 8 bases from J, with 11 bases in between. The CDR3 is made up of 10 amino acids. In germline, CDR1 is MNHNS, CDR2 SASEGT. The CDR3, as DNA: TGTGCCACCCAAGAGGGCGGCTACACCTTC. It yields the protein CATQEGGYTF.

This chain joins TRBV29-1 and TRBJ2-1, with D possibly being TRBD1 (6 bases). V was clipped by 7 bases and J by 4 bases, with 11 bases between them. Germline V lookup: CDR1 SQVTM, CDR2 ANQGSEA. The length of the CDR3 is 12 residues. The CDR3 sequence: CSGGQTYNEQFF. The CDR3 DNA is TGCAGCGGTGGACAGACTTACAATGAGCAGTTCTTC.

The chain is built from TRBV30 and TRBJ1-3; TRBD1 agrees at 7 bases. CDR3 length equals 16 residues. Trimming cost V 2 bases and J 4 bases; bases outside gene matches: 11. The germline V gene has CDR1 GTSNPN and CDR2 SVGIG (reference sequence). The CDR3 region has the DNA TGTGCCTGGAGTTCATTAGGGGGCCGGAGCGGAAACACCATATATTTT. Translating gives CAWSSLGGRSGNTIYF.

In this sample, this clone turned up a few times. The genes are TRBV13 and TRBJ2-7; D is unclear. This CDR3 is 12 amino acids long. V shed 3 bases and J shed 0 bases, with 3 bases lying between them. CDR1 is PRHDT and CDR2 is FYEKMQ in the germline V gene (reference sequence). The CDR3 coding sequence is TGTGCCAGCAGCTTTAACTCCTACGAGCAGTACTTC. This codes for CASSFNSYEQYF.

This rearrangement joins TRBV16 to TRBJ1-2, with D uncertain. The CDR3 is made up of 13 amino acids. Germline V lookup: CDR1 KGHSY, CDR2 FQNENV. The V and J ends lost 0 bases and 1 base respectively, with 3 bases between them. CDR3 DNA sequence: TGTGCCAGCAGCCAATCGGGTAACTATGGCTACACCTTC. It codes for CASSQSGNYGYTF.

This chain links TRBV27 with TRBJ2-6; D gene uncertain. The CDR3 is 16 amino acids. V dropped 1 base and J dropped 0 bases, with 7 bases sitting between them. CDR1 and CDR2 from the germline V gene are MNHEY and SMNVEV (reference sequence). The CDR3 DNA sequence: TGTGCCAGCAGTTTATTTCCTCGCTCTGGGGCCAACGTCCTGACTTTC. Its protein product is CASSLFPRSGANVLTF.

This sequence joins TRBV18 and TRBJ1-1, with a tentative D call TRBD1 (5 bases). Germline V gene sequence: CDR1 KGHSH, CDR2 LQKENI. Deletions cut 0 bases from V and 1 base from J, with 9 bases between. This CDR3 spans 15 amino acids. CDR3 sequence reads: CASSPPGVRNTEAFF. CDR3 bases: TGTGCCAGCTCACCACCGGGGGTTAGGAACACTGAAGCTTTCTTT.

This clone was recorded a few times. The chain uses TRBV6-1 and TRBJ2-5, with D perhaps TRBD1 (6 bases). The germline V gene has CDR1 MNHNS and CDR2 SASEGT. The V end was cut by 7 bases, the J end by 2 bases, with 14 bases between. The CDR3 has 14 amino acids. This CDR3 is CASIDPDRQETQYF. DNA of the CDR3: TGTGCCAGCATTGACCCCGACAGGCAAGAGACCCAGTACTTC.